This is a list of T cell receptor beta chains from one sample in a study of T-cell reconstitution after alpha-beta-depleted transplantation in children. Via MiXCR, TCRdb re-called the PCR reads, giving one row per CDR3 protein. In the table there are roughly 790,000 distinct CDR3 sequences, approximately 15% of which are singletons. This specimen consisted of PBMCs, mostly from graft donor cells, obtained 360 days after TCRalphabeta/CD19-depleted stem cell transplant. The receptor source for this set is a male patient aged 10-17 years who had a stem cell transplant for acute lymphoblastic leukemia, so the T cells may come from the graft donor. Both conserved end residues are part of each CDR3. Fields, in order: J gene, V gene, CDR3 protein.

j_gene: TRBJ2-7
v_gene: TRBV5-1
CDR3aa: CASSLPKRTSYEQYF

j_gene: TRBJ1-2
v_gene: TRBV5-1
CDR3aa: CASSLTGAIDYGYTF

j_gene: TRBJ2-5
v_gene: TRBV9
CDR3aa: CASSVLAGRTQYF

j_gene: TRBJ2-7
v_gene: TRBV5-1
CDR3aa: CASSLATGLFTYEQYF

j_gene: TRBJ1-3
v_gene: TRBV12-3/TRBV12-4
CDR3aa: CASSLLSGNTIYF

j_gene: TRBJ2-1
v_gene: TRBV7-6
CDR3aa: CASSSDPGEWVRRGYNEQFF

j_gene: TRBJ1-3
v_gene: TRBV20-1
CDR3aa: CSARGGRPTPLDGNTIYF

j_gene: TRBJ2-5
v_gene: TRBV5-1
CDR3aa: CASSLGHEQGPQYF

j_gene: TRBJ1-2
v_gene: TRBV7-9
CDR3aa: CASSLVDGGGYGYTF

j_gene: TRBJ2-2
v_gene: TRBV7-3
CDR3aa: CASSSRQGNTGELFF

j_gene: TRBJ2-7
v_gene: TRBV7-8
CDR3aa: CASSLRTPGDRDYEQYF

j_gene: TRBJ1-2
v_gene: TRBV7-9
CDR3aa: CASSLAQASDYGYTF

j_gene: TRBJ2-1
v_gene: TRBV12-3/TRBV12-4
CDR3aa: CASNLAGGPNEQFF

j_gene: TRBJ2-5
v_gene: TRBV29-1
CDR3aa: CSVGTGILGTQYF

j_gene: TRBJ1-1
v_gene: TRBV19
CDR3aa: CASSSRENTEAFF

j_gene: TRBJ1-5
v_gene: TRBV15
CDR3aa: CATSRPRPNQPQHF

j_gene: TRBJ2-1
v_gene: TRBV11-2
CDR3aa: CASSSITLAGEQFF

j_gene: TRBJ1-2
v_gene: TRBV5-5
CDR3aa: CASSLSGTGEGYTF

j_gene: TRBJ2-3
v_gene: TRBV5-1
CDR3aa: CASSFGTSKDTQYF

j_gene: TRBJ2-7
v_gene: TRBV11-2
CDR3aa: CASSSQAGTYPYEQYF

j_gene: TRBJ2-2
v_gene: TRBV5-1
CDR3aa: CASRKGLAVNTGELFF

j_gene: TRBJ2-1
v_gene: TRBV21-1
CDR3aa: CASSKDLSGDWGRISYNEQFF

j_gene: TRBJ2-2
v_gene: TRBV7-2
CDR3aa: CASSLGSGTSGELFF

j_gene: TRBJ2-7
v_gene: TRBV12-3/TRBV12-4
CDR3aa: CASSSLPQGAIREQYF

j_gene: TRBJ2-5
v_gene: TRBV6-1
CDR3aa: CASSGLAGGGTQYF

j_gene: TRBJ2-2
v_gene: TRBV12-3/TRBV12-4
CDR3aa: CASSKRETNTGELFF

j_gene: TRBJ2-7
v_gene: TRBV29-1
CDR3aa: CSVASGLDLYEQYF

j_gene: TRBJ1-1
v_gene: TRBV3-1
CDR3aa: CASSPIKSGRNTEAFF

j_gene: TRBJ2-1
v_gene: TRBV5-1
CDR3aa: CASSYRTVGSYNEQFF

j_gene: TRBJ1-5
v_gene: TRBV9
CDR3aa: CASSVFPGRNQPQHF

j_gene: TRBJ2-3
v_gene: TRBV29-1
CDR3aa: CSVEGERTSGRTDTQYF

j_gene: TRBJ2-4
v_gene: TRBV9
CDR3aa: CASSVEGTSGAKNIQYF

j_gene: TRBJ2-2
v_gene: TRBV12-3/TRBV12-4
CDR3aa: CASSPTRDFAGELFF

j_gene: TRBJ2-1
v_gene: TRBV2
CDR3aa: CASRPQRQGGTFF

j_gene: TRBJ2-7
v_gene: TRBV4-2
CDR3aa: CASSQQTGTGTYEQYF

j_gene: TRBJ1-1
v_gene: TRBV24-1
CDR3aa: CATRLCGDMNTEAFF

j_gene: TRBJ2-3
v_gene: TRBV9
CDR3aa: CASSPGDSRDTQYF

j_gene: TRBJ2-5
v_gene: TRBV21-1
CDR3aa: CASSKAVSGGETQYF

j_gene: TRBJ2-5
v_gene: TRBV29-1
CDR3aa: CSVIAGVEETQYF

j_gene: TRBJ1-1
v_gene: TRBV9
CDR3aa: CASSHMTGSTEAFF

j_gene: TRBJ1-2
v_gene: TRBV20-1
CDR3aa: CSARGDSRRYGYTF

j_gene: TRBJ2-1
v_gene: TRBV7-9
CDR3aa: CASSLVLEGYTEQFF

j_gene: TRBJ2-1
v_gene: TRBV7-9
CDR3aa: CASSTPVPYNEQFF

j_gene: TRBJ2-6
v_gene: TRBV29-1
CDR3aa: CSVETWGTGGTGANVLTF

j_gene: TRBJ2-3
v_gene: TRBV3-1
CDR3aa: CASSQDMGASTDTQYF

j_gene: TRBJ2-5
v_gene: TRBV18
CDR3aa: CASSPPWGQETQYF

j_gene: TRBJ2-2
v_gene: TRBV12-3/TRBV12-4
CDR3aa: CASSPNLQGAAGELFF

j_gene: TRBJ2-7
v_gene: TRBV7-9
CDR3aa: CASQGASSGVPSYEQYF

j_gene: TRBJ2-1
v_gene: TRBV12-3/TRBV12-4
CDR3aa: CASSSPSRRAPNEQFF

j_gene: TRBJ2-6
v_gene: TRBV4-1
CDR3aa: CASSQGLWANVLTF

j_gene: TRBJ2-7
v_gene: TRBV4-1
CDR3aa: CASSTRILSGYEQYF

j_gene: TRBJ1-6
v_gene: TRBV2
CDR3aa: CASTPDRPGNSPLHF

j_gene: TRBJ2-3
v_gene: TRBV11-1
CDR3aa: CASSWAAGTGGSSTDTQYF

j_gene: TRBJ2-2
v_gene: TRBV5-1
CDR3aa: CASSARSDLSTGELFF

j_gene: TRBJ2-5
v_gene: TRBV12-3/TRBV12-4
CDR3aa: CASSLSLTSETQYF

j_gene: TRBJ2-3
v_gene: TRBV5-1
CDR3aa: CASSLPGLAGPHGDTQYF